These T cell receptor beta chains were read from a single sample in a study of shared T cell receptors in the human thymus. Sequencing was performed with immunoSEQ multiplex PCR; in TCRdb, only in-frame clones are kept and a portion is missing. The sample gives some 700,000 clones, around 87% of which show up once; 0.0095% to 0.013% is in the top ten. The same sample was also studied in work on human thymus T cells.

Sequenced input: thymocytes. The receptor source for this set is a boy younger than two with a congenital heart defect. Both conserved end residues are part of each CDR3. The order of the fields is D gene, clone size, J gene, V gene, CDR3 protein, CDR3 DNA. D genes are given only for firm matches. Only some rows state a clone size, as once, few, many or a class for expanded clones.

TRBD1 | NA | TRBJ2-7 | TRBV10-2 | CASSEDRDHEQYF | TGCGCCAGCAGTGAAGACAGGGACCACGAGCAGTACTTC
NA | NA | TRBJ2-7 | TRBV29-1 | CSVEIIRENLSYEQYF | TGCAGCGTTGAAATAATACGGGAGAACCTCTCCTACGAGCAGTACTTC
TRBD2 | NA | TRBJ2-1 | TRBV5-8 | CASSSLKLAGGHEQFF | TGTGCCAGCAGCTCCCTTAAATTGGCGGGAGGCCATGAGCAGTTCTTC
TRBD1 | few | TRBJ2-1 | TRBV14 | CASSFRDRGRQFF | TGTGCCAGCAGCTTCCGGGACAGGGGCCGCCAGTTCTTC
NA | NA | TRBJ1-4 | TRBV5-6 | CASSRGPREKLFF | TGTGCCAGCAGCCGTGGTCCGCGGGAAAAACTGTTTTTT
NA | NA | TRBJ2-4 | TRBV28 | CASSMELAKNIQYF | TGTGCCAGCAGCATGGAGTTAGCCAAAAACATTCAGTACTTC
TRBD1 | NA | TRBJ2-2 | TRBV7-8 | CASSLGFGDRGLNTGELFF | TGTGCCAGCAGCTTAGGATTTGGGGACAGGGGGTTGAACACCGGGGAGCTGTTTTTT
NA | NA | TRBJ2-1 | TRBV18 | CANRQDSYNEQFF | TGTGCCAACCGACAGGACAGTTACAATGAGCAGTTCTTC
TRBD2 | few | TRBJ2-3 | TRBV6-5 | CASSPTGTSGRPGYF | TGTGCCAGCAGCCCCACCGGGACTAGCGGGAGACCGGGGTATTTT
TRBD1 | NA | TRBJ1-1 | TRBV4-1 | CASSPQRGPGNANTEAFF | TGCGCCAGCAGCCCCCAAAGGGGGCCGGGGAACGCGAACACTGAAGCTTTCTTT
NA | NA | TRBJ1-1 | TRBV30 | CAWSVFSLRNTEAFF | TGTGCCTGGAGTGTTTTCTCACTTAGGAACACTGAAGCTTTCTTT
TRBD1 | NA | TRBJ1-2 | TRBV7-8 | CASSLSTGANYGYTF | TGTGCCAGCAGCTTATCGACAGGGGCTAACTATGGCTACACCTTC
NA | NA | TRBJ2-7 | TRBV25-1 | CVSSAGVTYEQYF | TGTGTCAGCAGTGCCGGGGTAACCTACGAGCAGTACTTC
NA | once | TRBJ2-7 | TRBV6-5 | CASSYRSPYEQYF | TGTGCCAGCAGTTATCGGTCCCCCTACGAGCAGTACTTC
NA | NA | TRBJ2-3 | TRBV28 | CASSPPGTDTQYF | TGTGCCAGCAGCCCCCCAGGGACAGATACGCAGTATTTT
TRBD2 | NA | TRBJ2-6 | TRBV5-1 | CASSGRWETSGSGANVLTF | TGCGCCAGCAGCGGGAGGTGGGAGACTAGCGGCTCTGGGGCCAACGTCCTGACTTTC
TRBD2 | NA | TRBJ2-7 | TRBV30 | CAWSGAGTSGSSYEQYF | TGTGCCTGGAGCGGGGCAGGGACTAGCGGGAGCTCCTACGAGCAGTACTTC
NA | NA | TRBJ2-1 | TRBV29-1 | CSVERLAQPRHNEQFF | TGCAGCGTTGAAAGGCTAGCCCAACCCCGGCACAATGAGCAGTTCTTC
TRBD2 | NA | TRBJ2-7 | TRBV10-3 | CAIRGLAGDLTYEQYF | TGTGCCATCAGAGGACTAGCGGGAGACTTGACTTACGAGCAGTACTTC
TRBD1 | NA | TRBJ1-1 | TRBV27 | CASSPPTGEGNTEAFF | TGTGCCAGCAGTCCACCGACAGGGGAAGGGAACACTGAAGCTTTCTTT
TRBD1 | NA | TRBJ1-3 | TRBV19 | CASSSRQGGTGNTIYF | TGTGCCAGTAGTAGCCGACAGGGAGGAACTGGAAACACCATATATTTT
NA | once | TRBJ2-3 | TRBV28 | CASSCNTDTQYF | TGTGCCAGCAGTTGTAATACAGATACGCAGTATTTT
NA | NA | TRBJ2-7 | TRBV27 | CASSPKEAHSYEQYF | TGTGCCAGCAGTCCTAAGGAGGCCCACTCCTACGAGCAGTACTTC
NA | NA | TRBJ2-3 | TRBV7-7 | CASSLGPSRRTDTQYF | TGTGCTAGCAGCTTAGGGCCTAGCAGACGCACAGATACGCAGTATTTT
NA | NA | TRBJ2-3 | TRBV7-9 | CASSLARDTQYF | TGTGCCAGCAGCTTAGCTAGAGATACGCAGTATTTT